The sequence of this T cell receptor (beta chain) was determined in a study of sequential checkpoint blockade in melanoma. Treatment: randomized to nivolumab then ipilimumab (arm A) or the reverse (arm B). Sequencing used immunoSEQ multiplex PCR; TCRdb keeps in-frame clones, though not all of them. The profile shows 9,000 to 10,000 clones, around 50% of them singletons. Sequencing used CD8+ T cells sorted from blood (inferred from file names), obtained from a patient given nivolumab and ipilimumab in sequence. This receptor was taken from a human donor with melanoma.

For the CDR3, the DNA is TGTGCCAGCAGCGTAGTGGGGCAGGGGATGAGCTCCTACAATGAGCAGTTCTTC. Protein sequence: CASSVVGQGMSSYNEQFF. V and J are TRBV9 and TRBJ2-1; D may be TRBD1 (6 bases). CDR3 length: 18 amino acids. Trimming left V 0 bases short and J 0 bases short, with 16 bases between. The germline V gene has CDR1 SGDLS and CDR2 YYNGEE.